This is a list of T cell receptor beta chains from one sample in a study of blood T cell repertoires in COVID-19. Clones were sequenced by immunoSEQ multiplex PCR, and TCRdb holds only the in-frame ones, with some missing. The table lists 85,000 to 90,000 clones, over 80% of them singletons. Sequenced material: peripheral blood. These receptors all come from a woman older than 75 with active or convalescent COVID-19. The CDR3 runs from the conserved cysteine through the conserved F or W. Each record gives: clone size, V gene, D gene, J gene, CDR3 protein, CDR3 DNA. The D gene is left open where the match is weak. Part of the rows lack a size; the others show once, few, many or a class for expanded clones.

clone size: .; V gene: TRBV2; D gene: .; J gene: TRBJ1-1; CDR3 protein: CASSVTENTEAFF; CDR3 DNA: TGTGCCAGCAGTGTCACAGAGAACACTGAAGCTTTCTTT
clone size: .; V gene: TRBV19; D gene: .; J gene: TRBJ1-5; CDR3 protein: CASSHRDGLGQPQHF; CDR3 DNA: TGTGCCAGTAGTCACAGGGACGGGTTGGGTCAGCCCCAGCATTTT
clone size: .; V gene: TRBV12-3/TRBV12-4; D gene: .; J gene: TRBJ1-2; CDR3 protein: CASSIAASYGYTF; CDR3 DNA: TGTGCCAGCAGCATCGCCGCCAGCTATGGCTACACCTTC
clone size: .; V gene: TRBV7-2; D gene: .; J gene: TRBJ2-7; CDR3 protein: CASSKGADRSSYEQYF; CDR3 DNA: TGTGCCAGCAGCAAAGGGGCTGACCGAAGCTCCTACGAGCAGTACTTC
clone size: .; V gene: TRBV29-1; D gene: .; J gene: TRBJ2-3; CDR3 protein: CSVEGLVGTSQYF; CDR3 DNA: TGCAGCGTCGAAGGTCTAGTGGGTACGTCGCAGTATTTT
clone size: .; V gene: TRBV4-3; D gene: .; J gene: TRBJ2-3; CDR3 protein: CASSQGQGFTDTQYF; CDR3 DNA: TGCGCCAGCAGCCAAGGGCAGGGGTTCACAGATACGCAGTATTTT
clone size: .; V gene: TRBV2; D gene: TRBD2; J gene: TRBJ2-3; CDR3 protein: CASRPGLAGLDTQYF; CDR3 DNA: TGTGCCAGCAGGCCGGGACTAGCGGGGTTAGATACGCAGTATTTT
clone size: .; V gene: TRBV5-5; D gene: .; J gene: TRBJ1-1; CDR3 protein: CASSLAGWTEAFF; CDR3 DNA: TGTGCCAGCAGCTTGGCCGGGTGGACTGAAGCTTTCTTT
clone size: .; V gene: TRBV7-9; D gene: TRBD2; J gene: TRBJ2-3; CDR3 protein: CASSPILAGSTDTQYF; CDR3 DNA: TGTGCCAGCAGCCCAATTCTAGCGGGGAGCACAGATACGCAGTATTTT
clone size: .; V gene: TRBV7-3; D gene: TRBD2; J gene: TRBJ2-3; CDR3 protein: CASSYNPRGGGQYF; CDR3 DNA: TGTGCCAGCAGCTATAACCCCCGCGGGGGGGGGCAGTATTTT
clone size: .; V gene: TRBV5-6; D gene: .; J gene: TRBJ2-2; CDR3 protein: CASSLQDTGELFF; CDR3 DNA: TGTGCCAGCAGCTTGCAGGACACCGGGGAGCTGTTTTTT
clone size: few; V gene: TRBV6-5; D gene: TRBD1; J gene: TRBJ2-3; CDR3 protein: CASRYLGQGPDTQYF; CDR3 DNA: TGTGCCAGCAGATATTTAGGACAGGGCCCAGATACGCAGTATTTT
clone size: few; V gene: TRBV21-1; D gene: .; J gene: TRBJ2-7; CDR3 protein: CASSKGQGQLNSAYEQYF; CDR3 DNA: TGTGCCAGCAGCAAGGGACAGGGGCAACTGAACTCTGCCTACGAGCAGTACTTC
clone size: .; V gene: TRBV11-2; D gene: .; J gene: TRBJ2-4; CDR3 protein: CASSTPTELGPSLHIQYF; CDR3 DNA: TGTGCCAGCAGCACCCCCACAGAGTTGGGCCCCTCCCTGCACATTCAGTACTTC
clone size: .; V gene: TRBV11-2; D gene: TRBD1; J gene: TRBJ2-7; CDR3 protein: CASSFLSTGLGYEQYF; CDR3 DNA: TGTGCCAGCAGCTTCCTTTCGACAGGGTTGGGGTACGAGCAGTACTTC
clone size: .; V gene: TRBV24-1; D gene: TRBD1; J gene: TRBJ1-5; CDR3 protein: CATSDLKGQNQPQHF; CDR3 DNA: TGTGCCACCAGTGATTTGAAGGGACAGAATCAGCCCCAGCATTTT
clone size: .; V gene: TRBV7-2; D gene: TRBD2; J gene: TRBJ2-7; CDR3 protein: CASSEAGVWNEQYF; CDR3 DNA: TGTGCCAGCAGTGAGGCGGGAGTCTGGAACGAGCAGTACTTC
clone size: once; V gene: TRBV4-1; D gene: TRBD1; J gene: TRBJ2-3; CDR3 protein: CASSQDTGGGTDTQYF; CDR3 DNA: TGCGCCAGCAGCCAAGATACAGGGGGAGGCACAGATACGCAGTATTTT